This TCR beta chain was captured in a study of glioma-infiltrating T cells. General study results and limits: Only very few CDR3 sequences appeared in both tissue and blood.

This CDR3 is built from 13 residues. Deletions cut 0 bases from V and 9 bases from J, with 10 bases between. CDR1 and CDR2 (germline): SGDLS, YYNGEE. About this clonotype itself: Antigen unknown.

TCR alpha and beta CDR3 regions were amplified from RNA using iRepertoire nested multiplex PCR. Input was roughly 85-450 ng of tissue mRNA or PBMC total RNA. TCRdb re-called the multiplex PCR reads with MiXCR, one entry per CDR3 protein. Here the sample spans under 150,000 distinct CDR3 sequences, around 40% being singletons. V and J are TRBV9 and TRBJ1-5; no clear D. The sequence was collected from a human donor with low-grade glioma or glioblastoma, undergoing nonglioma brain surgery, or in good health (not recorded which). The specimen sequenced was glioma tissue, nonneoplastic brain tissue, or PBMCs (not recorded which). CDR3 bases: TGTGCCAGCAGCGTAGATTCGGAAGGGCCCCAGCATTTT. Protein sequence: CASSVDSEGPQHF.